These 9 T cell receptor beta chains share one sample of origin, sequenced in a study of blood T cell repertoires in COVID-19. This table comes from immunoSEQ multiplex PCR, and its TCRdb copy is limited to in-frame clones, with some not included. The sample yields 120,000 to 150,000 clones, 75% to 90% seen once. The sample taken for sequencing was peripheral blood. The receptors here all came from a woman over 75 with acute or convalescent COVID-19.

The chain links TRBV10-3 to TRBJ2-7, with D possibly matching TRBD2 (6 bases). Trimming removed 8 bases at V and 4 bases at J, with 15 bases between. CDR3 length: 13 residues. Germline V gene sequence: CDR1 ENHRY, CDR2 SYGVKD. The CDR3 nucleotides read TGTGCCATCGCCGGGGGTCAGGAGTACGAGCAGTACTTC. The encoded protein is CAIAGGQEYEQYF.

The chain's CDR3 is CASVRDRGSGGYTF. As DNA, the CDR3 is TGTGCCAGTGTAAGGGACAGGGGGTCTGGAGGCTACACCTTC. The chain carries TRBV28 and TRBJ1-2; 11 nucleotides line up with TRBD1. J lost 8 bases, V lost 9 bases, and 11 bases had no gene match. This CDR3 has 14 residues. Germline assignment: CDR1 MDHEN and CDR2 SYDVKM.

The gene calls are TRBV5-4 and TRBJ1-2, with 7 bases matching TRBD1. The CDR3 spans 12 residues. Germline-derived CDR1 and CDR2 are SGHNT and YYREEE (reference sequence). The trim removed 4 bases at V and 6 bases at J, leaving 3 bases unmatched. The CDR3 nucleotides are TGTGCCAGCAGCAGGGGGCTCAATGGCTACACCTTC. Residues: CASSRGLNGYTF.

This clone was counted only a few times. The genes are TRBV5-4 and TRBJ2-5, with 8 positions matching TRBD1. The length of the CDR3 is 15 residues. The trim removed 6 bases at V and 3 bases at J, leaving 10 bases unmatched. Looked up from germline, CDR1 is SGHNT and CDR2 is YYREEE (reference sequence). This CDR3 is CASIRTQGAEETQYF. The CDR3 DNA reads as TGTGCCAGCATCCGCACTCAGGGGGCGGAAGAGACCCAGTACTTC.

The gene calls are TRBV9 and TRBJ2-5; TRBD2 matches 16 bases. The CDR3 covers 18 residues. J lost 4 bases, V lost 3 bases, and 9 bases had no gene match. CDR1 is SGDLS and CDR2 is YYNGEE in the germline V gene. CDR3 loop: CASSDGTSGGASGETQYF. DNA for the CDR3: TGTGCCAGCAGCGACGGGACTAGCGGGGGGGCCAGTGGAGAGACCCAGTACTTC. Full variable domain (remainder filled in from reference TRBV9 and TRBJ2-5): DSGVTQTPKHLITATGQRVTLRCSPRSGDLSVYWYQQSLDQGLQFLIQYYNGEERAKGNILERFSAQQFPDLHSELNLSSLELGDSALYFCASSDGTSGGASGETQYFGPGTRLLVL.

The CDR3 DNA is TGCGCCAGCAGCTCGCAGGGGTTCAATGAGCAGTTCTTC. Encoded protein: CASSSQGFNEQFF. The chain links TRBV5-1 to TRBJ2-1; possible D gene TRBD1, 6 bases. V lost 3 bases and J lost 6, with 10 bases in between. Germline-derived CDR1 and CDR2 are SGHRS and YFSETQ. CDR3 length: 13 residues.

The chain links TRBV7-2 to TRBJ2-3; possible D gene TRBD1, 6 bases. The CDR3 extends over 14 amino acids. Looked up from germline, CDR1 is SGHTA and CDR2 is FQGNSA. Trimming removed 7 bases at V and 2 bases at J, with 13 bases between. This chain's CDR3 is CASTFTGPTDTQYF. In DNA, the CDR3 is TGTGCCAGCACCTTTACAGGGCCCACAGATACGCAGTATTTT.

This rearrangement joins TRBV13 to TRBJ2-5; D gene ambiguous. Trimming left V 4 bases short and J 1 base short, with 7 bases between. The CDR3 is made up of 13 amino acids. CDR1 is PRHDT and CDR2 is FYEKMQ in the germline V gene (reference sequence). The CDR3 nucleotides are TGTGCCAGCAGCTCCCTGGCCCAAGAGACCCAGTACTTC. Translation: CASSSLAQETQYF.

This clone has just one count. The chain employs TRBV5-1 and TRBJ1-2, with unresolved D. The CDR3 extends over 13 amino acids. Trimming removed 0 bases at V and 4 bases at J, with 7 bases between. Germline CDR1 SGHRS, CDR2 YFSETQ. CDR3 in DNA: TGCGCCAGCAGCTTGGGGGAGGGCTATGGCTACACCTTC. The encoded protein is CASSLGEGYGYTF.